This T cell receptor (beta chain) emerged from a study of CD8 T cells in Susac syndrome. Details on this clonotype: An end of the junction differs from the germline gene, which may be a read error.

Random hexamers served to reverse transcribe roughly 0.45 to 1 ug RNA. TCR beta CDR3 was amplified by immunoSEQ multiplex PCR. This amplification extended across 54 Vbeta and 13 Jbeta segments. MiXCR, applied by TCRdb to the immunoSEQ multiplex PCR reads, yields one record per CDR3 protein. The data contain 110,000 or so distinct CDR3 sequences, about nine tenths of them singletons. The CDR3 runs to 14 residues. Germline V gene lookup returns CDR1 SGHTA and CDR2 FQGNSA. TCR beta sequencing covered blood CD8+ and CD4+ T cells. Healthy donors served as the controls. They were matched for age and sex. Negative isolation yielded CD8+ and CD4+ T cells; FACS enriched TEMRA cells.

The TCR was taken from a human donor in good health. The V gene is TRBV7-2, the J gene TRBJ2-5; D remains unclear. Sequences were obtained from CD4+ T cells from PBMCs. CDR3 amino acids: CASCLVPGQETQYF. DNA of the CDR3: TGTGCCAGCTGCTTGGTACCCGGCCAAGAGACCCAGTACTTC.